The 24 T cell receptor beta chains given below trace back to one sample, sequenced in a study of spatial heterogeneity in lung cancer. Time point denoted: blood at routine non-recurrence follow-up after resection. TCRdb fed the 5' RACE reads into MiXCR, producing one record per CDR3 protein. The sample gives 25,000 to 35,000 distinct CDR3 sequences, more than 9% of which show up once; under 30% is in the top ten. The source material was PBMCs, sampled at follow-up. These receptors all stem from a female donor with early-stage non-small cell lung cancer.

The rearrangement joins TRBV7-9 to TRBJ2-3; D is ambiguous. The CDR3 consists of 12 residues. The germline gives CDR1 SEHNR, CDR2 FQNEAQ (reference sequence). Trimming cost V 0 bases and J 6 bases, with 4 bases left between them. CDR3 coding DNA: TGTGCCAGCAGCTTAGCTCAGGATACGCAGTATTTT. It translates to CASSLAQDTQYF.

The rearrangement joins TRBV6-2 or TRBV6-3 to TRBJ1-1; no clear D gene. The CDR3 covers 15 residues. Trimming took off 2 bases at V and 0 bases at J, with 10 bases between the two ends. Germline V lookup: CDR1 MNHEY, CDR2 SVGEGT. The DNA of the CDR3 is TGTGCCAGCAGTTACCCGGACTCCATGAACACTGAAGCTTTCTTT. Amino acid sequence: CASSYPDSMNTEAFF.

This clonotype has ten or more counts. The V and J genes are TRBV28 and TRBJ1-2; D not certain. Per the germline V gene, CDR1 is MDHEN and CDR2 is SYDVKM. The CDR3 length is 13 residues. Deletions cut 5 bases from V and 8 bases from J, with 15 bases between. The CDR3 DNA follows: TGTGCCAGCAGTAGTGTCAGCCCCGGGGGCTACACCTTC. Translating gives CASSSVSPGGYTF.

This clonotype was recorded once. The rearrangement joins TRBV7-2 to TRBJ2-1; D is unclear. The V and J ends lost 2 bases and 9 bases respectively, with 11 bases between them. The CDR3 is 13 residues long. Germline CDR1 reads SGHTA; CDR2 reads FQGNSA. The CDR3 region has the DNA TGTGCCAGCAGCTTATCTCTGTGGACTGAGCAGTTCTTC. As protein: CASSLSLWTEQFF.

The sample holds many counts of this clonotype. This sequence joins TRBV24-1 and TRBJ2-1, with TRBD2 as a possible D gene (7 bases). Trimming shortened V by 0 bases and J by 7 bases, and 12 bases separated the two germline ends. The CDR3 has 15 residues. The V gene's germline CDR1 is KGHDR and CDR2 SFDVKD. The CDR3 nucleotides are TGTGCCACCAGTGATTTGGGGGGGGCTGAAAATGAGCAGTTCTTC. This gives the protein CATSDLGGAENEQFF.

This clonotype came up a few times. The chain couples TRBV5-8 to TRBJ2-3; no reliable D call. This CDR3 has 17 residues. V gave up 4 bases and J gave up 0 bases, with 18 bases separating them. Per the germline V gene, CDR1 is SGHTS and CDR2 is YDEGEE. The CDR3 DNA follows: TGTGCCAGCAGCCCAAGACCCGGTTATACTAGCACAGATACGCAGTATTTT. It translates to CASSPRPGYTSTDTQYF.

This clonotype was detected many times. The gene calls are TRBV15 and TRBJ2-7; TRBD1 agrees at 8 bases. The CDR3 length is 16 residues. Germline V lookup: CDR1 LNHNV, CDR2 YYDKDF (reference sequence). V was pared by 2 bases and J by 1 base, with 7 bases of the junction left unmatched. CDR3 nucleotides: TGTGCCACCAGCAGACCAGGACAGGGAAGGTCCTACGAGCAGTACTTC. It is translated as CATSRPGQGRSYEQYF.

This clonotype was counted at least ten times. This rearrangement joins TRBV7-9 to TRBJ1-4; 8 bases line up with TRBD1. Unmatched junction bases numbered 7, after V lost 5 bases and J lost 2 bases. The CDR3 totals 16 residues. Germline V gene data show CDR1 as SEHNR and CDR2 as FQNEAQ (reference sequence). The chain's CDR3 is CASSAGDRGTNEKLFF. The DNA of the CDR3 is TGTGCCAGCAGCGCAGGTGACAGGGGTACTAATGAAAAACTGTTTTTT.

The V and J genes are TRBV20-1 and TRBJ1-6; the D is unclear. With 1 base removed from V and 9 bases from J, the gap between germline ends came to 16 bases. Germline V gene sequence: CDR1 DFQATT, CDR2 SNEGSKA (reference sequence). The CDR3 has 15 residues. CDR3 sequence reads: CSARGGPPWGSPLHF. CDR3 nucleotide sequence: TGCAGTGCTAGAGGCGGGCCCCCATGGGGTTCACCCCTCCACTTT.

This chain uses TRBV28 with TRBJ2-3; D may be TRBD1 (6 bases). Germline V lookup: CDR1 MDHEN, CDR2 SYDVKM. The CDR3 is made up of 15 amino acids. Trimming took 4 bases from V and 3 from J, leaving 14 bases between them. CDR3 sequence: CASSSSGVLTDTQYF. The CDR3 DNA is TGTGCCAGCAGTTCCTCAGGGGTGTTAACAGATACGCAGTATTTT. Complete variable domain (other parts from reference TRBV28 and TRBJ2-3): DVKVTQSSRYLVKRTGEKVFLECVQDMDHENMFWYRQDPGLGLRLIYFSYDVKMKEKGDIPEGYSVSREKKERFSLILESASTNQTSMYLCASSSSGVLTDTQYFGPGTRLTVL.

This rearrangement joins TRBV28 to TRBJ1-4; D possibly corresponds to TRBD1 (5 bases). Germline CDR1 MDHEN, CDR2 SYDVKM. The CDR3 consists of 15 residues. The V end lost 5 bases, the J end lost 1 base, and 11 bases lay between the germline ends. CDR3 sequence reads: CASSAPGRTNEKLFF. The CDR3 nucleotides are TGTGCCAGCAGTGCCCCAGGGAGAACTAATGAAAAACTGTTTTTT.

At least ten counts were recorded for this clonotype. The CDR3 DNA sequence: TGTGCCAGCAGCGCCATGGAGGGGAACACTGAAGCTTTCTTT. Amino acid sequence: CASSAMEGNTEAFF. The chain uses TRBV28 and TRBJ1-1; D remains unclear. CDR1 and CDR2 from the germline V gene are MDHEN and SYDVKM. The CDR3 is made up of 14 amino acids. The V and J ends lost 6 bases and 1 base respectively, with 12 bases between them.

The chain links TRBV5-1 to TRBJ2-2; D is unresolved. The CDR3 runs 15 residues. CDR1 is SGHRS, CDR2 YFSETQ, per germline. The V end lost 2 bases, the J end lost 0 bases, and 8 bases lay between the germline ends. CDR3 sequence reads: CASSFGWSNTGELFF. The CDR3 nucleotides read TGCGCCAGCAGCTTTGGTTGGTCGAACACCGGGGAGCTGTTTTTT.

This clonotype was seen many times. The chain carries TRBV29-1 and TRBJ2-7; 7 bases are a match to TRBD1. The CDR3 is 15 residues long. Per the germline V gene, CDR1 is SQVTM and CDR2 is ANQGSEA. J was trimmed by 2 bases and V by 7 bases; bases with no gene match: 14. The CDR3 loop is CSAVDSRDSPYEQYF. In DNA form, the CDR3 reads TGCAGCGCTGTCGATAGCCGGGACAGCCCCTACGAGCAGTACTTC.

Concerning this clonotype itself: One junction end does not reproduce the germline sequence, and a read error may be involved. The chain recombines TRBV7-2 with TRBJ2-1; 10 bases line up with TRBD2. The CDR3 length is 18 residues. Germline V lookup: CDR1 SGHTA, CDR2 FQGNSA. CDR3 region: CVSSPTRRGAGGRNEQFF. The CDR3 DNA reads TGTGTCAGCAGCCCTACCCGCCGTGGAGCGGGGGGGCGGAATGAGCAGTTCTTC.

This clonotype was seen ten or more times. This rearrangement joins TRBV7-2 to TRBJ1-1; D remains unclear. Germline CDR1 reads SGHTA; CDR2 reads FQGNSA. The CDR3 has 13 residues. Deletions cut 2 bases from V and 0 bases from J, with 4 bases between. The CDR3 sequence: CASSLTMNTEAFF. CDR3 DNA: TGTGCCAGCAGCTTAACCATGAACACTGAAGCTTTCTTT.

The chain is built from TRBV18 and TRBJ2-2; no reliable D call. Trimming removed 0 bases at V and 5 bases at J, with 4 bases between. This CDR3 region has 13 residues. From germline, CDR1 is KGHSH and CDR2 LQKENI. CDR3 protein: CASSPPMTGELFF. CDR3 nucleotides: TGTGCCAGCTCACCACCGATGACCGGGGAGCTGTTTTTT.

This clonotype was detected a few times. V gene TRBV11-2 combines with J gene TRBJ2-7, with D possibly matching TRBD1 (7 bases). Trimming took 7 bases from V and 1 from J, leaving 17 bases between them. CDR3 length: 15 amino acids. The germline V gene encodes CDR1 SGHAT and CDR2 FQNNGV. The CDR3 here is CASNRQGGGSYEQYF. The CDR3 DNA is TGTGCCAGCAACAGACAGGGTGGGGGGTCCTACGAGCAGTACTTC.

The sample holds many counts of this clonotype. CDR3: CASSKDGRNTGELFF. DNA for the CDR3: TGTGCCAGCAGCAAAGACGGGAGGAACACCGGGGAGCTGTTTTTT. The chain is built from TRBV21-1 and TRBJ2-2; the table's D call, TRBD2, was not checked against the DNA. TRBV21-1 is deemed a pseudogene. The CDR3 contains 15 residues.

This clonotype was seen ten or more times. The J gene is TRBJ2-3, the V gene TRBV29-1, with TRBD2 as a possible D gene (6 bases). Germline V gene sequence: CDR1 SQVTM, CDR2 ANQGSEA. The CDR3 has 15 residues. V gave up 1 base and J gave up 4 bases, with 15 bases separating them. CDR3 sequence: CSVEGTAGYADTQYF. The CDR3 bases are TGCAGCGTTGAAGGGACGGCGGGGTATGCAGATACGCAGTATTTT.

A few counts support this clonotype. This rearrangement joins TRBV5-4 to TRBJ2-5; D is undetermined. This CDR3 is built from 13 residues. V lost 0 bases and J lost 2, with 5 bases in between. Germline loops: CDR1 SGHNT, CDR2 YYREEE (reference sequence). CDR3 sequence: CASSLAVQETQYF. In DNA form, the CDR3 reads TGTGCCAGCAGCTTGGCCGTGCAAGAGACCCAGTACTTC.

This chain connects TRBV29-1 to TRBJ1-1, with 7 positions matching TRBD1. Germline CDR1 reads SQVTM; CDR2 reads ANQGSEA. This CDR3 region has 13 residues. V lost 6 bases and J lost 2; bases outside the gene matches: 6. The CDR3, as DNA: TGCAGCGTGGCGGGACAGCTAAACACTGAAGCTTTCTTT. Encoded protein: CSVAGQLNTEAFF.

V is TRBV5-1 and J is TRBJ2-3; unclear D gene. Trimming removed 5 bases at V and 4 bases at J, with 8 bases between. The CDR3 contains 12 residues. Germline CDR1 and CDR2: SGHRS and YFSETQ. For the CDR3, the DNA is TGCGCCAGCAGTCCGACATCAGATACGCAGTATTTT. It codes for CASSPTSDTQYF.

This clonotype appeared a few times. The rearrangement joins TRBV2 to TRBJ1-2; no reliable D call. CDR3 size: 16 residues. Trimming removed 3 bases from V and 4 bases from J, with 18 bases in between. Germline CDR1 and CDR2: SNHLY and FYNNEI. The chain's CDR3 is CASSDLLADRPYGYTF. CDR3 DNA: TGTGCCAGCAGTGATCTCCTGGCTGATAGACCCTATGGCTACACCTTC.